This T cell receptor (beta chain) emerged from a study of T cell repertoires in cytomegalovirus infection. TCRdb re-derived calls from the reads in MiXCR, one entry per CDR3 protein. The sample lists 570,000 or so distinct CDR3 sequences, roughly 42% seen once, with about half in the top ten. On this clonotype itself: The antigen is not known.

Germline loops: CDR1 SGHDT, CDR2 YYEEEE. V lost 2 bases and J 4 bases, leaving 7 bases between the germline ends. This CDR3 comprises 13 residues. Sequenced material: cultured PBMCs, taken from culture after CMV antigen stimulation. V is TRBV5-6 and J is TRBJ2-1; the D is unclear. The receptor comes from a human donor in good health (CMV status not recorded). Some clones in this sample may be carry-over from other donors' samples. The CDR3 is CASSLRKYNEQFF. CDR3 sequence (DNA): TGTGCCAGCAGCTTACGGAAATACAATGAGCAGTTCTTC.